This T cell receptor (beta chain) was retrieved from a study of blood T cell repertoires in COVID-19. Some clones are missing from TCRdb's copy, which holds only in-frame ones; the method was immunoSEQ multiplex PCR. Of 210,000 or so clones listed, approximately 86% are singletons. V gave up 0 bases and J gave up 6 bases, with 14 bases separating them. CDR3 size: 14 residues. Per the germline V gene, CDR1 is GTSNPN and CDR2 is SVGIG (reference sequence). Sample: peripheral blood. The V gene is TRBV30, the J gene TRBJ1-2; maybe TRBD1 (6 bases). This receptor was obtained from a man aged 18 to 29 with active or convalescent COVID-19. The chain's CDR3 is CAWSVQGGNHGYTF. For the CDR3, the DNA is TGTGCCTGGAGTGTACAGGGAGGGAATCATGGCTACACCTTC.